Shown below are 29 T cell receptor beta chains from a single sample sequenced in a study of blood T cell repertoires in COVID-19. TCRdb's copy holds only in-frame clones and misses some; the assay was immunoSEQ multiplex PCR. The sample shows 250,000 to 350,000 clones, approximately 89% of them seen only once. Sequencing was carried out using peripheral blood. The receptors here all came from a woman between 55 and 75 years old with acute or convalescent COVID-19.

The rearrangement joins TRBV5-1 to TRBJ2-3; TRBD1 matches 8 bases. V lost 2 bases and J lost 1; bases outside the gene matches: 3. From germline, CDR1 is SGHRS and CDR2 YFSETQ. The CDR3 runs to 15 residues. The CDR3: CASSLTGGGTDTQYF. CDR3 bases: TGCGCCAGCAGCTTAACAGGGGGAGGCACAGATACGCAGTATTTT.

The V and J genes are TRBV5-1 and TRBJ1-6; TRBD1 agrees at 9 bases. Looked up from germline, CDR1 is SGHRS and CDR2 is YFSETQ. CDR3 length equals 16 residues. Trimming cost V 2 bases and J 5 bases; bases outside gene matches: 5. DNA of the CDR3: TGCGCCAGCAGCTTAACGGGACAGGGAAATAATTCACCCCTCCACTTT. This sequence encodes CASSLTGQGNNSPLHF.

The chain couples TRBV4-3 to TRBJ2-7; weak D call: TRBD1 (6 bases). Germline values: CDR1 LGHNA, CDR2 YSLEER. V was clipped by 0 bases and J by 2 bases, with 17 bases between them. The CDR3 consists of 17 residues. The CDR3 reads CASSQDRAGAPTYEQYF. The DNA for the CDR3 is TGCGCCAGCAGCCAAGATCGGGCAGGGGCCCCCACCTACGAGCAGTACTTC.

The chain joins TRBV6-5 to TRBJ2-3; weak D call: TRBD2 (6 bases). Trimming removed 0 bases from V and 4 bases from J, with 14 bases in between. CDR3 length: 16 amino acids. The germline V gene encodes CDR1 MNHEY and CDR2 SVGAGI. In DNA form, the CDR3 reads TGTGCCAGCAGTTACTCCGGGGGAGCGGTTCCAGATACGCAGTATTTT. This sequence encodes CASSYSGGAVPDTQYF.

CDR3 sequence reads: CASNSDRTMSNQPQHF. The CDR3 DNA follows: TGTGCCAGTAACTCGGACAGGACGATGAGCAATCAGCCCCAGCATTTT. The chain links TRBV19 to TRBJ1-5, with 7 bases identical to TRBD1. The germline CDR1 and CDR2 sequences are LNHDA and SQIVND (reference sequence). The CDR3 runs 16 residues. V lost 7 bases, J lost 1 base, and 10 bases stayed unmatched.

The CDR3 bases are TGTGCCAGCAGCTTAGTACAGAACACCGGGGAGCTGTTTTTT. As protein: CASSLVQNTGELFF. The gene calls are TRBV7-2 and TRBJ2-2, with no clear D. This CDR3 is built from 14 residues. Germline CDR1 and CDR2: SGHTA and FQGNSA. V lost 1 base and J 1 base, leaving 4 bases between the germline ends. Complete variable domain (other parts from reference TRBV7-2 and TRBJ2-2): GAGVSQSPSNKVTEKGKDVELRCDPISGHTALYWYRQSLGQGLEFLIYFQGNSAPDKSGLPSDRFSAERTGGSVSTLTIQRTQQEDSAVYLCASSLVQNTGELFFGEGSRLTVL.

The rearrangement links TRBV3-1 (or the pseudogene TRBV3-2) to TRBJ2-3, with 14 bases fitting TRBD2. Germline V gene lookup returns CDR1 LGHDT and CDR2 YNNKEL (reference sequence). Germline trimming cut 4 bases from V and 11 bases from J; bases unmatched to any gene: 5. This CDR3 has 14 amino acids. The CDR3 DNA is TGTGCCAGCAGCCGGACTAGCGGGGGGTTCGGGCAGTATTTT. It is translated as CASSRTSGGFGQYF.

V gene TRBV10-2 combines with J gene TRBJ2-7, with TRBD2 matching over 10 bases. Germline-derived CDR1 and CDR2 are WSHSY and SAAADI. This CDR3 is built from 19 residues. The trim removed 1 base at V and 2 bases at J, leaving 14 bases unmatched. CDR3: CASSEWGSGRPGQTYEQYF. DNA for the CDR3: TGCGCCAGCAGTGAGTGGGGTAGCGGGAGGCCGGGGCAAACCTACGAGCAGTACTTC.

This rearrangement joins TRBV19 to TRBJ2-5; TRBD2 is a possible D gene (5 bases). The CDR3 runs to 14 residues. V was cut by 3 bases and J by 5 bases, with 13 bases left in between. Per germline, CDR1 LNHDA and CDR2 SQIVND (reference sequence). CDR3 loop: CASSIPASMETQYF. CDR3 nucleotides: TGTGCCAGTAGTATCCCGGCTAGCATGGAGACCCAGTACTTC.

The chain recombines TRBV6-2 or TRBV6-3 with TRBJ1-1; D remains ambiguous. Trimming left V 2 bases short and J 2 bases short, with 6 bases between. The CDR3 runs to 13 residues. Germline assignment: CDR1 MNHEY and CDR2 SVGEGT. CDR3 residues: CASSYEGNTEAFF. The CDR3 DNA sequence: TGTGCCAGCAGTTACGAGGGAAACACTGAAGCTTTCTTT.

CDR3: CASSQGRQGHSGNTIYF. CDR3 in DNA: TGTGCCAGCAGCCAAGGTCGCCAGGGCCACTCTGGAAACACCATATATTTT. This chain links TRBV3-1 (or the pseudogene TRBV3-2) with TRBJ1-3; a weak D match, TRBD1 (5 bases). Germline V gene lookup returns CDR1 LGHDT and CDR2 YNNKEL (reference sequence). The CDR3 covers 17 residues. Trimming pared 1 base from V and 0 bases from J, leaving 13 bases between.

The chain joins TRBV21-1 to TRBJ1-3. TRBV21-1 is recorded as a pseudogene. The CDR3 is 15 amino acids. Here the CDR3 reads CASSPLKEPGNTIYF. The CDR3 region has the DNA TGTGCCAGCAGCCCATTGAAGGAGCCTGGAAACACCATATATTTT.

The rearrangement uses TRBV7-8 and TRBJ1-1; D gene unclear. The germline gives CDR1 SGHVS, CDR2 FQNEAQ. Trimming cost V 5 bases and J 2 bases, with 9 bases left between them. The CDR3 runs to 13 residues. DNA of the CDR3: TGTGCCAGCAGCCCCCCCCCTAACACTGAAGCTTTCTTT. It is translated as CASSPPPNTEAFF.

In its sample, this clone was seen a few times. The chain has TRBV14 and TRBJ2-1; TRBD1 matches at 7 bases. This CDR3 comprises 15 residues. CDR1 is SGHDN, CDR2 FVKESK, per germline. V was clipped by 4 bases and J by 8 bases; unmatched bases: 11. In DNA, the CDR3 is TGTGCCAGCAGCCCATCCGACGACAGGGACCATGAGCAGTTCTTC. It codes for CASSPSDDRDHEQFF.

The chain recombines TRBV7-3 with TRBJ2-3, with TRBD1 matching 10 bases. Germline V CDR1 and CDR2: SGHTA, FQGTGA. The ends lost 5 bases at V and 3 bases at J; junction bases unmatched: 5. CDR3 length: 15 residues. The CDR3 DNA sequence: TGTGCCAGCAGCGCCGGGACAGGGGAGACAGATACGCAGTATTTT. Protein: CASSAGTGETDTQYF.

Points on this clone: Additional DNA sequences in this sample encode the identical CDR3. The chain employs TRBV18 and TRBJ1-5, with D unclear. V dropped 2 bases and J dropped 2 bases, with 10 bases sitting between them. Germline loops: CDR1 KGHSH, CDR2 LQKENI. This CDR3 has 15 amino acids. CDR3 DNA: TGTGCCAGCTCACCATCGGGAGGAGGCAATCAGCCCCAGCATTTT. Residues: CASSPSGGGNQPQHF.

This sequence joins TRBV7-2 and TRBJ2-6, with D perhaps matching TRBD2 (6 bases). The V end was cut by 6 bases, the J end by 2 bases, with 14 bases between. The germline V gene encodes CDR1 SGHTA and CDR2 FQGNSA. CDR3 size: 16 residues. The CDR3 DNA is TGTGCCAGCAGTAACGTCGGGGGTGCTGGGGCCAACGTCCTGACTTTC. This translates into CASSNVGGAGANVLTF.

This chain uses TRBV5-4 with TRBJ1-6; TRBD1 matches at 9 bases. Germline V gene data show CDR1 as SGHNT and CDR2 as YYREEE (reference sequence). V was pared by 4 bases and J by 7 bases, with 9 bases of the junction left unmatched. The CDR3 sequence is 16 residues long. CDR3 region: CASSEPGQGLNSPLHF. Written as DNA, the CDR3 is TGTGCCAGCAGCGAACCGGGACAGGGACTCAATTCACCCCTCCACTTT.

This chain joins TRBV12-5 and TRBJ2-2, with D possibly matching TRBD2 (6 bases). V lost 7 bases and J 3 bases, leaving 15 bases between the germline ends. The CDR3 is 15 amino acids. Germline V lookup: CDR1 LGHNT, CDR2 FRNRAP. CDR3 residues: CASAQGGPDTGELFF. CDR3 coding DNA: TGTGCTAGTGCCCAAGGAGGGCCGGACACCGGGGAGCTGTTTTTT.

The gene calls are TRBV5-1 and TRBJ1-1; TRBD1 matches at 9 bases. Germline lookup yields CDR1 SGHRS and CDR2 YFSETQ. V dropped 4 bases and J dropped 6; count of bases not matched to a gene: 7. The CDR3 totals 14 residues. The DNA for the CDR3 is TGCGCCAGCAGCGTTAGACAGGGGGAGGCTGAAGCTTTCTTT. Translation: CASSVRQGEAEAFF.

The count of this clone is one. This rearrangement joins TRBV29-1 to TRBJ1-2; D remains ambiguous. Germline-derived CDR1 and CDR2 are SQVTM and ANQGSEA. The V gene lost 4 bases and the J gene lost 0 bases, with 9 bases spanning the gap. The CDR3 contains 13 residues. In DNA form, the CDR3 reads TGCAGCGTTGTGAGCGGTGCTAACTATGGCTACACCTTC. Its translation is CSVVSGANYGYTF.

The rearrangement joins TRBV2 to TRBJ2-2; the D gene is possibly TRBD1 (6 bases). The CDR3 is 13 amino acids. V lost 2 bases, J lost 7 bases, and 8 bases lay in between. Germline CDR1 reads SNHLY; CDR2 reads FYNNEI. This CDR3 is CASSEQGYGELFF. Here the CDR3 DNA reads TGTGCCAGCAGTGAACAGGGGTACGGGGAGCTGTTTTTT.

The gene calls are TRBV4-3 and TRBJ2-3; D is undetermined. The V end lost 1 base, the J end lost 0 bases, and 11 bases lay between the germline ends. Germline CDR1 reads LGHNA; CDR2 reads YSLEER. This CDR3 is built from 16 residues. The CDR3 loop is CASSQAGGSSTDTQYF. The CDR3 nucleotides are TGCGCCAGCAGCCAAGCCGGCGGCTCTAGCACAGATACGCAGTATTTT.

The chain recombines TRBV27 with TRBJ2-7; TRBD1 agrees at 8 bases. CDR1 is MNHEY, CDR2 SMNVEV, per germline (reference sequence). V lost 5 bases, J lost 0 bases, and 12 bases stayed unmatched. The CDR3 is made up of 17 amino acids. The CDR3 reads CASSARPRDRNSYEQYF. The CDR3 region has the DNA TGTGCCAGCAGTGCGCGCCCAAGGGACAGGAACTCCTACGAGCAGTACTTC.

The chain couples TRBV6-6 to TRBJ2-2; TRBD2 matches at 11 bases. Germline V gives CDR1 MNHNY, CDR2 SVGAGI (reference sequence). The ends lost 5 bases at V and 4 bases at J; junction bases unmatched: 3. The CDR3 totals 15 residues. In DNA, the CDR3 is TGTGCCAGCAGTATAGCGGGAGGGCTCACCGGGGAGCTGTTTTTT. Translation: CASSIAGGLTGELFF.

The CDR3 spells CASSPRAGVSYEQYF. DNA of the CDR3: TGTGCCAGCAGCCCCCGGGCAGGGGTTTCCTACGAGCAGTACTTC. This chain uses TRBV3-1 (or the pseudogene TRBV3-2) with TRBJ2-7, with a possible D match to TRBD1 (6 bases). The ends were cut back, 4 bases at V and 1 base at J, with 14 bases in the middle. CDR1 is LGHDT, CDR2 YNNKEL, per germline (reference sequence). This CDR3 spans 15 amino acids.

V is TRBV27 and J is TRBJ1-3; D is undetermined. V was trimmed by 2 bases and J by 2 bases, leaving 10 bases between them. This CDR3 spans 15 amino acids. The germline V gene encodes CDR1 MNHEY and CDR2 SMNVEV (reference sequence). CDR3 protein: CASSLHLAPGNTIYF. In DNA form, the CDR3 reads TGTGCCAGCAGTTTACATCTAGCTCCTGGAAACACCATATATTTT.

The chain employs TRBV6-6 and TRBJ1-2; D is unresolved. V lost 4 bases, J lost 4 bases, and 16 bases lay in between. This CDR3 contains 15 residues. Germline V gene lookup returns CDR1 MNHNY and CDR2 SVGAGI (reference sequence). CDR3 region: CASSSDGFGGYGYTF. CDR3 nucleotides: TGTGCCAGCAGTTCCGACGGCTTTGGCGGCTATGGCTACACCTTC.

The rearrangement joins TRBV13 to TRBJ2-7, with TRBD2 matching 7 bases. The CDR3 runs 13 residues. Trimming removed 5 bases from V and 5 bases from J; junction bases left unmatched: 6. From germline, CDR1 is PRHDT and CDR2 FYEKMQ (reference sequence). As DNA, the CDR3 is TGTGCCAGCAGCCCCCGGGGGGAGCACGAGCAGTACTTC. Its protein is CASSPRGEHEQYF.